This T cell receptor (beta chain) was identified during a study of T cell changes during pregnancy in multiple sclerosis. TCRdb keeps only in-frame clones here, not all; method: immunoSEQ multiplex PCR. The data hold approximately 44,000 clones, with approximately 92% observed a single time. CDR1 and CDR2 (germline): SEHNR, FQNEAQ (reference sequence). CDR3 size: 13 residues. Trimming shortened V by 6 bases and J by 5 bases, and 14 bases separated the two germline ends. This clone was seen ten or more times. This rearrangement joins TRBV7-9 to TRBJ2-7; D not certain. The sample here was CD4+ T cells from peripheral blood mononuclear cells, taken in the second trimester of pregnancy. This receptor was taken from a female donor in good health, enrolled as a control in a pregnancy study. The CDR3 DNA follows: TGTGCCAGCAGGCCCTACAACAGAGACGAGCAGTACTTC. This sequence encodes CASRPYNRDEQYF.